This T cell receptor beta chain comes out of a study of OX40 agonist ivuxolimab in advanced cancers. Study overall: Every 2 weeks, patients received ivuxolimab intravenously, dosed at 0.01 to 10 mg/kg. Prior anti-PD-1, anti-PD-L1 or anti-CTLA-4 therapy did not bar entry, and more than 35% had some. Study conclusions and caveats: By week 6 at 0.1 to 3.0 mg/kg, blood CD4+ and CD8+ T cells had expanded clonally.

To note about this clone: Its antigen is undetermined.

Measured with immunoSEQ multiplex PCR; TCRdb has only the in-frame clones, and not every one. Here the sample spans around 68,000 clones, more than 85% being singletons. This receptor was identified in an adult with an advanced solid tumor such as melanoma, head and neck, liver or kidney cancer. This material consisted of CD4+ or CD8+ T cells sorted from blood, taken in a trial of the OX40 agonist ivuxolimab.

The CDR3 DNA follows: TGTGCCTGGACAGGGGGCGACTATGGCTACACCTTC. It codes for CAWTGGDYGYTF. The rearrangement links TRBV30 to TRBJ1-2, with 8 bases matching TRBD1. Trimming at V came to 4 bases and at J to 3 bases, leaving 1 base not matched to a gene. Germline-derived CDR1 and CDR2 are GTSNPN and SVGIG (reference sequence). This CDR3 region has 12 residues.